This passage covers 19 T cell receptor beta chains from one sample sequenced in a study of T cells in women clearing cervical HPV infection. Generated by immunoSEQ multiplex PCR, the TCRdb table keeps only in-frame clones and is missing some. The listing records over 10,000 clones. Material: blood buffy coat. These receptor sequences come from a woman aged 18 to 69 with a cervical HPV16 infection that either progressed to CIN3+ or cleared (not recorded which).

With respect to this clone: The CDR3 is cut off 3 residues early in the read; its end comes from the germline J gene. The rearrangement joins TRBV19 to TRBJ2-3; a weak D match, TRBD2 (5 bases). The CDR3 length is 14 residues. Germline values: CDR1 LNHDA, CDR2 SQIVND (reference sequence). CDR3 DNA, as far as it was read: TGTGCCAGTAGTATATCGCTAGCTGAGGAGACG. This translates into CASSISLAEET. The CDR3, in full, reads CASSISLAEETQYF.

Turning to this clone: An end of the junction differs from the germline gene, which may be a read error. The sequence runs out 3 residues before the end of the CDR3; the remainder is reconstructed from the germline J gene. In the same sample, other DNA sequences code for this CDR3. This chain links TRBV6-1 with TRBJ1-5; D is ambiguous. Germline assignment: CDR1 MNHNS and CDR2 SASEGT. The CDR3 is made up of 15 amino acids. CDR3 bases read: TGTGCCAGCAGCGAAGCCGGGGAACCTGGTCAGCCC. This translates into CASSEAGEPGQP. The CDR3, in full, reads CASSEAGEPGQPQHF.

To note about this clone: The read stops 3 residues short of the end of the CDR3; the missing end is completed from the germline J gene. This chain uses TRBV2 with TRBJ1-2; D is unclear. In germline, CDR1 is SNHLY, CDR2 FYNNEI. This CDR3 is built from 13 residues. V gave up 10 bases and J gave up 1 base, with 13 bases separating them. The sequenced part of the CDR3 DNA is TGTGCCACCCAGGCGGGCCTTAACTATGGC. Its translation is CATQAGLNYG. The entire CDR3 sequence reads CATQAGLNYGYTF. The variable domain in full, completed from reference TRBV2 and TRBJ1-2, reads EPEVTQTPSHQVTQMGQEVILRCVPISNHLYFYWYRQILGQKVEFLVSFYNNEISEKSEIFDDQFSVERPDGSNFTLKIRSTKLEDSAMYFCATQAGLNYGYTFGSGTRLTVV.

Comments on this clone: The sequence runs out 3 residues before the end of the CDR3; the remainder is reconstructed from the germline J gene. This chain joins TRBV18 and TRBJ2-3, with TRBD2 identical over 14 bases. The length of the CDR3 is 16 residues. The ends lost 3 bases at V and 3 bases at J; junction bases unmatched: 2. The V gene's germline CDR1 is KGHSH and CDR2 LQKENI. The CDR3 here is CASSPRTSGGTDTQYF. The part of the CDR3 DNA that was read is TGTGCCAGCTCACCCAGGACTAGCGGGGGGACAGATACG. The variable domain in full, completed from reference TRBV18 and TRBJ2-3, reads NAGVMQNPRHLVRRRGQEARLRCSPMKGHSHVYWYRQLPEEGLKFMVYLQKENIIDESGMPKERFSAEFPKEGPSILRIQQVVRGDSAAYFCASSPRTSGGTDTQYFGPGTRLTVL.

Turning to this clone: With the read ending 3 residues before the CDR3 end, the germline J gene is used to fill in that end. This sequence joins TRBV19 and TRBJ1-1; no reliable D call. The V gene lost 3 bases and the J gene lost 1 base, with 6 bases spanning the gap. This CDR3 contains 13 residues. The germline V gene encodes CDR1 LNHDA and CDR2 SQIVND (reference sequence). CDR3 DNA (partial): TGTGCCAGTAGTATCCAGTGGAACACTGAA. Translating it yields CASSIQWNTE. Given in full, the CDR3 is CASSIQWNTEAFF.

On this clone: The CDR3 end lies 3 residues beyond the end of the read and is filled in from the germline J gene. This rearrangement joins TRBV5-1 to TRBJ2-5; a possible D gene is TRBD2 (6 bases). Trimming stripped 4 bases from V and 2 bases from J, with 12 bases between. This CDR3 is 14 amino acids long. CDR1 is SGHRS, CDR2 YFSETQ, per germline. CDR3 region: CASSPGAGQETQYF. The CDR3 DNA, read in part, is TGCGCCAGCAGCCCTGGTGCGGGACAAGAGACC. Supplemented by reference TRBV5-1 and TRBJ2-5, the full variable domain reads KAGVTQTPRYLIKTRGQQVTLSCSPISGHRSVSWYQQTPGQGLQFLFEYFSETQRNKGNFPGRFSGRQFSNSRSEMNVSTLELGDSALYLCASSPGAGQETQYFGPGTRLLVL.

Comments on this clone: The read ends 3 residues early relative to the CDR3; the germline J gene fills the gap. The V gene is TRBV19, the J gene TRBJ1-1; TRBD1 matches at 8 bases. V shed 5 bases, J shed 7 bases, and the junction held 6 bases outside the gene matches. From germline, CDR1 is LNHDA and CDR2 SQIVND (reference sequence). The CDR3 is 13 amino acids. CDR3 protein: CASSQQGDLEAFF. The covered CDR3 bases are TGTGCCAGTAGTCAACAGGGGGACCTTGAA.

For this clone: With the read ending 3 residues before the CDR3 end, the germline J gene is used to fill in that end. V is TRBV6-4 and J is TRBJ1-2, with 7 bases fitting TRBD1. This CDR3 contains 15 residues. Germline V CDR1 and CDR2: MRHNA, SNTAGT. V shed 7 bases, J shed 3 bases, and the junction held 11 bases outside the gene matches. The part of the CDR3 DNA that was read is TGTGCCAGCACCACGCCCGGGACAGCAGACTATGGC. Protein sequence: CASTTPGTADYG. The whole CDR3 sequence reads CASTTPGTADYGYTF.

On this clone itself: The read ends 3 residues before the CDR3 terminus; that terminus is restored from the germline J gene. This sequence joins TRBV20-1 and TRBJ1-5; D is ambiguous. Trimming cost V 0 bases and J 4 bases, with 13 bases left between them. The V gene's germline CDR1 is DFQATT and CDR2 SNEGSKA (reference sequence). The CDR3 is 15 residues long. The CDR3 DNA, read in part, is TGCAGTGCTAGAGATCAAATCCGGCGGAATCAGCCC. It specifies CSARDQIRRNQP. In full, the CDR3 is CSARDQIRRNQPQHF.

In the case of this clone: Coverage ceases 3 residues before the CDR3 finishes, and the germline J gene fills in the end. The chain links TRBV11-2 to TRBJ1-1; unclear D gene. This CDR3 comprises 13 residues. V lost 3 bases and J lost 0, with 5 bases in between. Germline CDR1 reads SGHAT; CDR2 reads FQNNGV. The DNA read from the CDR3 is TGTGCCAGCAGCTTCTTCGTGAACACTGAA. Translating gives CASSFFVNTE. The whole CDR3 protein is CASSFFVNTEAFF. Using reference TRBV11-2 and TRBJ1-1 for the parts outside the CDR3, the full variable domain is EAGVAQSPRYKIIEKRQSVAFWCNPISGHATLYWYQQILGQGPKLLIQFQNNGVVDDSQLPKDRFSAERLKGVDSTLKIQPAKLEDSAVYLCASSFFVNTEAFFGQGTRLTVV.

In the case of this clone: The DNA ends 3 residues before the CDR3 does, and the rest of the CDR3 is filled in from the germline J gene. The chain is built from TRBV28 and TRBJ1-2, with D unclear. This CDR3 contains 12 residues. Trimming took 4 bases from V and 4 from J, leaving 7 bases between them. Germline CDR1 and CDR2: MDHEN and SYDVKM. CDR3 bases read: TGTGCCAGCAGTTCCCCTTCCTATGGC. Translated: CASSSPSYG. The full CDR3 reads CASSSPSYGYTF.

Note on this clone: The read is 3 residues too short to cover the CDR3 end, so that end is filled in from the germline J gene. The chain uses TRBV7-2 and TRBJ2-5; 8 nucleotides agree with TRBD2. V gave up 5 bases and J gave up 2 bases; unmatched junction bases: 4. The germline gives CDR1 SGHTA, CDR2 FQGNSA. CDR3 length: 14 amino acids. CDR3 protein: CASSAGTRQETQYF. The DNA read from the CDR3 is TGTGCCAGCAGCGCCGGGACTAGGCAAGAGACC. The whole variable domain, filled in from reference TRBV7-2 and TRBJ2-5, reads GAGVSQSPSNKVTEKGKDVELRCDPISGHTALYWYRQSLGQGLEFLIYFQGNSAPDKSGLPSDRFSAERTGGSVSTLTIQRTQQEDSAVYLCASSAGTRQETQYFGPGTRLLVL.

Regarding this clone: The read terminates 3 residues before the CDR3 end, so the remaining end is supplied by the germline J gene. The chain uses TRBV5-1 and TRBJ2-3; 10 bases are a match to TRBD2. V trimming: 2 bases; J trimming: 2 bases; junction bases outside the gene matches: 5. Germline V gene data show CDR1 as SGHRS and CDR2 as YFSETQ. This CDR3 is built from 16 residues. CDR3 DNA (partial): TGCGCCAGCAGCTTCGGGAGCGGGGGGGCCACAGATACG. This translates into CASSFGSGGATDT. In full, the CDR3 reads CASSFGSGGATDTQYF.

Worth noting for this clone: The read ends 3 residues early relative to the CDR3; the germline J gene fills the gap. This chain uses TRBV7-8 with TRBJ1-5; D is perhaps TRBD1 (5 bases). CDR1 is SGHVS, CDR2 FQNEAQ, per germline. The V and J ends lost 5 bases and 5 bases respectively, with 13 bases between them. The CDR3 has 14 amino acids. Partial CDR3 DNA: TGTGCCAGCAGCGGGGGGGACGGGTATCAGCCC. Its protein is CASSGGDGYQP. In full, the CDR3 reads CASSGGDGYQPQHF.

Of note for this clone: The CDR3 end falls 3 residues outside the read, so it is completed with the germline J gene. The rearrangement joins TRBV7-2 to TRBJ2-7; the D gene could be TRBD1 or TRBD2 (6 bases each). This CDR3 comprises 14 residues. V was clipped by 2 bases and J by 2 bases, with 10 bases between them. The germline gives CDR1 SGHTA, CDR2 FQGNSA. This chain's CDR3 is CASSLYREAYEQYF. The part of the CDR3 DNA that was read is TGTGCCAGCAGCTTATACAGGGAGGCCTACGAG. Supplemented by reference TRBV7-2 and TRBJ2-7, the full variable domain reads GAGVSQSPSNKVTEKGKDVELRCDPISGHTALYWYRQSLGQGLEFLIYFQGNSAPDKSGLPSDRFSAERTGGSVSTLTIQRTQQEDSAVYLCASSLYREAYEQYFGPGTRLTVT.

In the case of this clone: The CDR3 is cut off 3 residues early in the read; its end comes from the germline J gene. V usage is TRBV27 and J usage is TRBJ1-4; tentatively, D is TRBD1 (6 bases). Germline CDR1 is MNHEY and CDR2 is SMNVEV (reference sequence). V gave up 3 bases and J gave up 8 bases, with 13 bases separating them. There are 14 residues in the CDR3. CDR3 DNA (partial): TGTGCCAGCAGTTTTTCGGACAGCCTAGAAAAA. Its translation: CASSFSDSLEK. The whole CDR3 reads CASSFSDSLEKLFF.

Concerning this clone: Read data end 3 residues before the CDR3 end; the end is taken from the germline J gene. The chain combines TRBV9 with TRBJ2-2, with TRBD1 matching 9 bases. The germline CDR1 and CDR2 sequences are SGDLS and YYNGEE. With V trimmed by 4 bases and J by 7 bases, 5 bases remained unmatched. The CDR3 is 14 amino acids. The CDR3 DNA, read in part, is TGTGCCAGCAGCCTGGGACAGGGAAACGGGGAG. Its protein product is CASSLGQGNGE. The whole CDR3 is CASSLGQGNGELFF.

The CDR3 sequence is CASQTTNEKLFF. The covered CDR3 bases are TGTGCCAGCCAAACAACTAATGAAAAA. The genes are TRBV28 and TRBJ1-4, with D unclear. The read stops 3 residues short of the end of the CDR3; the missing end is completed from the germline J gene. Germline CDR1 MDHEN, CDR2 SYDVKM. The CDR3 spans 12 residues. The V end lost 8 bases, the J end lost 0 bases, and 4 bases lay between the germline ends.

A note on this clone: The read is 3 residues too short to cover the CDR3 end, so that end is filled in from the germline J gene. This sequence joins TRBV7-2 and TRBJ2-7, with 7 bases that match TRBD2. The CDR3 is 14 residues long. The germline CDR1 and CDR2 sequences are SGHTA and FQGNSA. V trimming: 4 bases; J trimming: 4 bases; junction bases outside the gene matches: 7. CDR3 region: CASSYGQGGYEQYF. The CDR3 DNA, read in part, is TGTGCCAGCAGCTATGGCCAGGGAGGGTACGAG.